Listed below are T cell receptor beta chains from one sample, sequenced in a study of identical twins. From the 5' RACE reads, TCRdb called clonotypes with MiXCR, one entry per CDR3 protein. Among 550,000 to 700,000 distinct CDR3 sequences listed, more than 9% were seen once. These data also featured in a second study, about yellow fever vaccine responses in identical twins.

The material sequenced was PBMCs. The receptors derive from a woman aged 18-35 years in good health. Each CDR3 is given with its conserved first and last residue. The order of the fields is J gene, V gene, clone size, CDR3 length, D gene, CDR3 DNA, CDR3 protein. D genes are given only for firm matches. Rows give clone size only sometimes, using once, few, many, or a class for an expanded clone.

j_call: TRBJ1-1; v_call: TRBV7-9; clone_size: many; cdr3_length: 15; d_call: NA; cdr3_nt: TGTGCCAGCAGCTTAGTCTTACAGGGGAACACTGAAGCTTTCTTT; cdr3_aa: CASSLVLQGNTEAFF
j_call: TRBJ2-1; v_call: TRBV15; clone_size: NA; cdr3_length: 15; d_call: TRBD2; cdr3_nt: TGTGCCACCAGCAGAGATGCGGGGGGGCTCAATGAGCAGTTCTTC; cdr3_aa: CATSRDAGGLNEQFF
j_call: TRBJ2-7; v_call: TRBV20-1; clone_size: NA; cdr3_length: 13; d_call: TRBD1; cdr3_nt: TGCAGTGCTAGAAGGACAGGCACCTACGAGCAGTACTTC; cdr3_aa: CSARRTGTYEQYF
j_call: TRBJ1-2; v_call: TRBV2; clone_size: NA; cdr3_length: 15; d_call: TRBD1; cdr3_nt: TGTGCCAGCAGTAATACCCCCAAGACAGGGGCCGGCTACACCTTC; cdr3_aa: CASSNTPKTGAGYTF
j_call: TRBJ2-6; v_call: TRBV19; clone_size: NA; cdr3_length: 12; d_call: NA; cdr3_nt: TGTGCCAGTAGTGGTTCATTGAACGTCCTGACTTTC; cdr3_aa: CASSGSLNVLTF
j_call: TRBJ1-2; v_call: TRBV20-1; clone_size: NA; cdr3_length: 14; d_call: NA; cdr3_nt: TGCAGTGCTAGAGATGAGCCCTCGAACTATGGCTACACCTTC; cdr3_aa: CSARDEPSNYGYTF
j_call: TRBJ2-3; v_call: TRBV9; clone_size: NA; cdr3_length: 17; d_call: TRBD2; cdr3_nt: TGTGCCAGCAGCGTCTTATCGGGACTAGCGGTCACAGATACGCAGTATTTT; cdr3_aa: CASSVLSGLAVTDTQYF
j_call: TRBJ2-1; v_call: TRBV6-2/TRBV6-3; clone_size: few; cdr3_length: 14; d_call: NA; cdr3_nt: TGTGCCAGCAGCCCCCCAGCGACTAGCAATGAGCAGTTCTTC; cdr3_aa: CASSPPATSNEQFF
j_call: TRBJ2-1; v_call: TRBV2; clone_size: many; cdr3_length: 15; d_call: NA; cdr3_nt: TGTGCCAGCAGCGAGCAGAATAGGTCCTACAATGAGCAGTTCTTC; cdr3_aa: CASSEQNRSYNEQFF
j_call: TRBJ2-1; v_call: TRBV15; clone_size: many; cdr3_length: 20; d_call: TRBD2; cdr3_nt: TGTGCCACCAGCAGAGATAAAGGTCCCGGGACTAGCGGGAGGTGGAATGAGCAGTTCTTC; cdr3_aa: CATSRDKGPGTSGRWNEQFF
j_call: TRBJ2-1; v_call: TRBV12-3/TRBV12-4; clone_size: NA; cdr3_length: 18; d_call: NA; cdr3_nt: TGTGCCATCAGTAACCCTTGGGCCCGGGTCGGAATCTACAATGAGCAGTTCTTC; cdr3_aa: CAISNPWARVGIYNEQFF
j_call: TRBJ2-7; v_call: TRBV28; clone_size: NA; cdr3_length: 19; d_call: TRBD2; cdr3_nt: TGTGCCAGCAGTGCCCGGACTAGCGGGAGTCTCTTTAGCTCCTACGAGCAGTACTTC; cdr3_aa: CASSARTSGSLFSSYEQYF
j_call: TRBJ2-7; v_call: TRBV6-2/TRBV6-3; clone_size: few; cdr3_length: 14; d_call: NA; cdr3_nt: TGTGCCAGCAGTTACTCGAGGCTGGGGTACGAGCAGTACTTC; cdr3_aa: CASSYSRLGYEQYF
j_call: TRBJ2-2; v_call: TRBV12-3/TRBV12-4; clone_size: NA; cdr3_length: 19; d_call: TRBD1; cdr3_nt: TGTGCCAGCAGTTTAGCCAAACCGGGACAGGGTTTTTACACCGGGGAGCTGTTTTTT; cdr3_aa: CASSLAKPGQGFYTGELFF
j_call: TRBJ2-2; v_call: TRBV5-1; clone_size: NA; cdr3_length: 16; d_call: TRBD1; cdr3_nt: TGCGCCAGCAGCTTGTCTGGGACAGGAGGCTCCGGGGAGCTGTTTTTT; cdr3_aa: CASSLSGTGGSGELFF
j_call: TRBJ2-3; v_call: TRBV20-1; clone_size: NA; cdr3_length: 16; d_call: NA; cdr3_nt: TGCAGTGCTTTCTCAAGGAAGGGGGTCTCCACAGATACGCAGTATTTT; cdr3_aa: CSAFSRKGVSTDTQYF
j_call: TRBJ2-7; v_call: TRBV5-1; clone_size: NA; cdr3_length: 14; d_call: NA; cdr3_nt: TGCGCCAGCCGACCTGGTACCCCGCCCTACGAGCAGTACTTC; cdr3_aa: CASRPGTPPYEQYF
j_call: TRBJ1-2; v_call: TRBV7-9; clone_size: many; cdr3_length: 15; d_call: TRBD1; cdr3_nt: TGTGCCAGCAGCGGTGGATTACAGGGGGCGGAGGGCTACACCTTC; cdr3_aa: CASSGGLQGAEGYTF
j_call: TRBJ2-3; v_call: TRBV11-3; clone_size: many; cdr3_length: 13; d_call: NA; cdr3_nt: TGTGCCAGCAGGACGGGGGACACAGATACGCAGTATTTT; cdr3_aa: CASRTGDTDTQYF
j_call: TRBJ1-5; v_call: TRBV7-6; clone_size: many; cdr3_length: 16; d_call: NA; cdr3_nt: TGTGCCAGCAGCTTAGCGCCGGGCGCCGGTGTTAAGCCCCAGCATTTT; cdr3_aa: CASSLAPGAGVKPQHF
j_call: TRBJ2-4; v_call: TRBV7-3; clone_size: few; cdr3_length: 15; d_call: TRBD2; cdr3_nt: TGTGCCAGCAGCTCTAGCGGGGGGGCCCAAAACATTCAGTACTTC; cdr3_aa: CASSSSGGAQNIQYF
j_call: TRBJ2-1; v_call: TRBV30; clone_size: NA; cdr3_length: 12; d_call: NA; cdr3_nt: TGTGCCTGGAGCGACCTAGAAAATGAGCAGTTCTTC; cdr3_aa: CAWSDLENEQFF
j_call: TRBJ1-1; v_call: TRBV30; clone_size: NA; cdr3_length: 14; d_call: NA; cdr3_nt: TGTGCCTGGAGTAGGGGGGAAAGGAGGTCTGAAGCTTTCTTT; cdr3_aa: CAWSRGERRSEAFF
j_call: TRBJ2-3; v_call: TRBV10-3; clone_size: NA; cdr3_length: 11; d_call: NA; cdr3_nt: TGTGCCATAGCCGGGGGAGATACGCAGTATTTT; cdr3_aa: CAIAGGDTQYF
j_call: TRBJ2-5; v_call: TRBV20-1; clone_size: many; cdr3_length: 12; d_call: NA; cdr3_nt: TGCAGTGCTAGCCCATCCCAAGAGACCCAGTACTTC; cdr3_aa: CSASPSQETQYF
j_call: TRBJ2-3; v_call: TRBV6-2/TRBV6-3; clone_size: few; cdr3_length: 15; d_call: TRBD1; cdr3_nt: TGTGCCAGCAGAACCAGGGGGAAGAGCACAGATACGCAGTATTTT; cdr3_aa: CASRTRGKSTDTQYF
j_call: TRBJ2-2; v_call: TRBV12-3/TRBV12-4; clone_size: NA; cdr3_length: 14; d_call: NA; cdr3_nt: TGTGCCAGCAGTTTCAGGGCTGGAGCCTCAATGGTGTTTTTT; cdr3_aa: CASSFRAGASMVFF